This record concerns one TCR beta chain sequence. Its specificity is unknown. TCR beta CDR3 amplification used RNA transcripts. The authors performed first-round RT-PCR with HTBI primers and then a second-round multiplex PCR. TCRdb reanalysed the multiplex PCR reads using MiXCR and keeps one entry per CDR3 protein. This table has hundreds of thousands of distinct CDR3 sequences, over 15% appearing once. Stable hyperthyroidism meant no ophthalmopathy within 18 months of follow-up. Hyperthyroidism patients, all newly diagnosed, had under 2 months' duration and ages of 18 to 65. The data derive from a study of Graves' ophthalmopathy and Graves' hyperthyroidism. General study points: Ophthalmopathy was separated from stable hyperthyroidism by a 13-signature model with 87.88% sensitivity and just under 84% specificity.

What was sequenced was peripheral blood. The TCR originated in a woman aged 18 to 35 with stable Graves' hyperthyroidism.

The CDR3 reads CASGLGGVAYEQYF. The CDR3 nucleotides are TGTGCTAGTGGTTTGGGAGGCGTCGCCTACGAGCAGTACTTC. The chain couples TRBV12-5 to TRBJ2-7; D gene ambiguous. There are 14 residues in the CDR3. Germline lookup yields CDR1 LGHNT and CDR2 FRNRAP. Trimming took 1 base from V and 2 from J, leaving 9 bases between them.